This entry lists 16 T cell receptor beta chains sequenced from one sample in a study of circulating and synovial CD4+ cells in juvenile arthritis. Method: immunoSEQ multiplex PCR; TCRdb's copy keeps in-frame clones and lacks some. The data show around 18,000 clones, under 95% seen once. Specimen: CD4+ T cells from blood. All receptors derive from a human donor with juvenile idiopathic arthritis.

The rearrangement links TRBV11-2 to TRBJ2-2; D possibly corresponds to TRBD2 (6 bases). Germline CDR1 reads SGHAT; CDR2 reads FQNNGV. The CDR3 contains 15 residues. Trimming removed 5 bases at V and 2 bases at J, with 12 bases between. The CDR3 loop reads CASSNRGINTGELFF. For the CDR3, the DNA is TGTGCCAGCAGCAATCGGGGGATAAACACCGGGGAGCTGTTTTTT.

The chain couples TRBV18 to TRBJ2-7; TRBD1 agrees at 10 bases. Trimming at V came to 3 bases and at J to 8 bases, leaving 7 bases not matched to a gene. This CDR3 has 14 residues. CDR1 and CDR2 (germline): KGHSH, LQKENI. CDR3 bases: TGTGCCAGCTCACCGGGACAGGGGTTTCCCCAGCAGTACTTC. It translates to CASSPGQGFPQQYF. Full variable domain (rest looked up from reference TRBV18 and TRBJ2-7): NAGVMQNPRHLVRRRGQEARLRCSPMKGHSHVYWYRQLPEEGLKFMVYLQKENIIDESGMPKERFSAEFPKEGPSILRIQQVVRGDSAAYFCASSPGQGFPQQYFGPGTRLTVT.

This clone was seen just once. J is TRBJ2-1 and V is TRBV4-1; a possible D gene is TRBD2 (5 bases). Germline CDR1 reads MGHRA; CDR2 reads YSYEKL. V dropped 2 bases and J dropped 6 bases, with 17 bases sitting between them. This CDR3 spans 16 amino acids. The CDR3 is CASSQRPLTRGNEQFF. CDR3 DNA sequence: TGCGCCAGCAGCCAACGACCCCTTACTAGAGGCAATGAGCAGTTCTTC.

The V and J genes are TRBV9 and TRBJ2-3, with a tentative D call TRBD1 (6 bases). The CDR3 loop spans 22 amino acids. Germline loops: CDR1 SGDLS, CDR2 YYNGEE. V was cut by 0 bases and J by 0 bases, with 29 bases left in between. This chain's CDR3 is CASSVATRTSWHRDTSTDTQYF. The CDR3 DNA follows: TGTGCCAGCAGCGTAGCTACCCGCACGTCTTGGCACCGGGACACCAGCACAGATACGCAGTATTTT.

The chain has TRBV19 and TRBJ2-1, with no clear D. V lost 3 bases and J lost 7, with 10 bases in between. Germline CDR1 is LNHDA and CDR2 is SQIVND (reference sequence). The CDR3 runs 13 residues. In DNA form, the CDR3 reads TGTGCCAGTAGTATGGGCTACTCGAATGAGCAGTTCTTC. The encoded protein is CASSMGYSNEQFF.

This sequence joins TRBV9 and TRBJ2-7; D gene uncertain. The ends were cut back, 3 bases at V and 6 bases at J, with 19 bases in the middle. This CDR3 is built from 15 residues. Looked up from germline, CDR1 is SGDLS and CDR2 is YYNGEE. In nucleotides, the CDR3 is TGTGCCAGCAGCGGAACGGTGGGCCTCGGTAGCGAGCAGTACTTC. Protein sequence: CASSGTVGLGSEQYF.

CDR3 sequence (DNA): TGCAGCGCTGGGACCGGGACACACACCGGGGAGCTGTTTTTT. Translating it yields CSAGTGTHTGELFF. The chain uses TRBV29-1 and TRBJ2-2; weak D call: TRBD1 (6 bases). This CDR3 is built from 14 residues. Germline V gives CDR1 SQVTM, CDR2 ANQGSEA. The ends were cut back, 7 bases at V and 3 bases at J, with 15 bases in the middle.

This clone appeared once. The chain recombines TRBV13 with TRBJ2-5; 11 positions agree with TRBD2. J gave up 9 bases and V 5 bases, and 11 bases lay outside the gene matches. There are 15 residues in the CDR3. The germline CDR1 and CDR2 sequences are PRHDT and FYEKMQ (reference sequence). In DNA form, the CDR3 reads TGTGCCAGCAGCGGTAGCGGGGGGGGTTCCGGGGCCCAGTACTTC. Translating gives CASSGSGGGSGAQYF.

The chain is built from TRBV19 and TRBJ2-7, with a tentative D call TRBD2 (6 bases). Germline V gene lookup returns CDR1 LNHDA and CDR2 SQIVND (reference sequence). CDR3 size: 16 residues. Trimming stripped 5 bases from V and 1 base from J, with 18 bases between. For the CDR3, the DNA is TGTGCCAGTAGTTCAAGGACTATTCGACCATCCTACGAGCAGTACTTC. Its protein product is CASSSRTIRPSYEQYF.

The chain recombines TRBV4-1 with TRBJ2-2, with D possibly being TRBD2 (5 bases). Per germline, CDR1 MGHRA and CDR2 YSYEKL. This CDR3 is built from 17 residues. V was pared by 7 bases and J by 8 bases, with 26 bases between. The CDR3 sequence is CASTPSPSSTTGGELFF. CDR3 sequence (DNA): TGCGCCAGCACCCCAAGTCCTAGCTCTACTACGGGGGGGGAGCTGTTTTTT.

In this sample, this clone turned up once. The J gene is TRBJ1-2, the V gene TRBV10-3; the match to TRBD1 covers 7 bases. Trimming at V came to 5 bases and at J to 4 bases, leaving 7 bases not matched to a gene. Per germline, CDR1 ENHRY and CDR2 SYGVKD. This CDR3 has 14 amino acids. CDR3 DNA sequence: TGTGCCATCAGTCGACAGGGTTCAGCCTATGGCTACACCTTC. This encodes CAISRQGSAYGYTF.

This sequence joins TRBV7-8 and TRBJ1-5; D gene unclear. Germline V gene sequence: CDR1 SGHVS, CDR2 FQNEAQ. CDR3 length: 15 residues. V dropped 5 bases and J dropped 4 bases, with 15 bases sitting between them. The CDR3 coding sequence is TGTGCCAGCAGCGCAGACTTCGGGAGGAATCAGCCCCAGCATTTT. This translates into CASSADFGRNQPQHF.

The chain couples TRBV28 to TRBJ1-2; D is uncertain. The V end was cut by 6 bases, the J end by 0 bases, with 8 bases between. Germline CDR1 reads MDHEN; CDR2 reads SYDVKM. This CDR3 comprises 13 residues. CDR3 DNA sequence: TGTGCCAGCAGCCCCCCTTCTAACTATGGCTACACCTTC. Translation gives CASSPPSNYGYTF.

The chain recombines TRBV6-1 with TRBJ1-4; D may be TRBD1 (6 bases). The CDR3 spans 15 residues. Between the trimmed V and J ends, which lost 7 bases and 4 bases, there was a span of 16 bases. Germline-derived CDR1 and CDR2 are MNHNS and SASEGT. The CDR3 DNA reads TGTGCCAGCAACCAACTACAGGGAATTAATGAAAAACTGTTTTTT. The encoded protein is CASNQLQGINEKLFF.

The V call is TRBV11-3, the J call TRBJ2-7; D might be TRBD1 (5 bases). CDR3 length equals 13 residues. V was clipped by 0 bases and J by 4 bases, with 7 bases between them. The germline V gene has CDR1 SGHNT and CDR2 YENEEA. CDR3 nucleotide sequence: TGTGCCAGCAGCTTAGACAGGGAATACGAGCAGTACTTC. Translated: CASSLDREYEQYF.

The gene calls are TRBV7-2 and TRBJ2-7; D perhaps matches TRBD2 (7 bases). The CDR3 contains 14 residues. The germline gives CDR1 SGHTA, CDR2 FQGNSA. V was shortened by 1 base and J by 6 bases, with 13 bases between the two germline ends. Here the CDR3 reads CASSLVGGPGEQYF. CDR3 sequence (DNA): TGTGCCAGCAGCTTAGTGGGGGGGCCGGGCGAGCAGTACTTC.